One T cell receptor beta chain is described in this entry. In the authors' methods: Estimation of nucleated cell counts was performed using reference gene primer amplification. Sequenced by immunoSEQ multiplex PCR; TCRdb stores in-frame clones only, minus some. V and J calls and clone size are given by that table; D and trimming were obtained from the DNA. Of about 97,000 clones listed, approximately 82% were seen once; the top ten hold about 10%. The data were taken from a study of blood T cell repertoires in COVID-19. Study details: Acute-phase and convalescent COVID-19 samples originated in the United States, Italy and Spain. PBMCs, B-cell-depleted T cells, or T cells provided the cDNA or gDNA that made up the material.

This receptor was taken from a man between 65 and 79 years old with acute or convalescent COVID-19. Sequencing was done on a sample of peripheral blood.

The chain's CDR3 is CASSYSRGKSDTQYF. In DNA form, the CDR3 reads TGTGCCAGCAGTTACTCAAGGGGGAAGTCAGATACGCAGTATTTT. This chain joins TRBV6-5 and TRBJ2-3; a possible D gene is TRBD1 (6 bases). This CDR3 has 15 residues. Trimming left V 0 bases short and J 4 bases short, with 11 bases between. The germline V gene encodes CDR1 MNHEY and CDR2 SVGAGI.